This TCR beta chain was observed in a study of cytomegalovirus exposure and HLA in healthy donors. Study information: Early on, a data release was issued that held 85 million to 95 million unique TCRs from HLA-typed donors.

In the PCR, 60 Vbeta and 13 Jbeta primers were used. Generated by immunoSEQ multiplex PCR, the TCRdb table keeps only in-frame clones and is missing some. The table records around 130,000 clones, approximately 80% of them present only once. While unrecorded immune exposures were likely, the donors were nominally healthy when sampled. Germline V gene data show CDR1 as SEHNR and CDR2 as FQNEAQ (reference sequence). Deletions cut 5 bases from V and 4 bases from J, with 24 bases between. The CDR3 has 17 residues. V usage is TRBV7-9 and J usage is TRBJ2-7, with D possibly being TRBD2 (6 bases). The receptor comes from a man aged 40-49 years in good health and CMV-seronegative. The source material was PBMCs. The CDR3 loop is CASSPEIGGIDAYEQYF. The CDR3 DNA is TGTGCCAGCAGCCCAGAGATTGGGGGGATCGACGCGTACGAGCAGTACTTC.